The subject of this entry is one TCR beta chain. The entry originates in a study of tumor and adjacent non-tumor tissue in lung cancer. This sample's RNA came from whole unsorted tissue. Germline CDR1 LNHNV, CDR2 YYDKDF (reference sequence). CDR3 length: 15 amino acids. Three rounds of nested PCR, following a modified ARM-PCR protocol, produced the TCRbeta library. MiXCR, applied by TCRdb to the multiplex PCR reads, yields one record per CDR3 protein. The sample includes 100,000 to 120,000 distinct CDR3 sequences, about 87% of them seen just once. The TCR comes from a man between 65 and 80 years old with non-small cell lung cancer. The rearrangement uses TRBV15 and TRBJ2-1, with D possibly matching TRBD1 (7 bases). Sequenced input: lung tumor tissue. CDR3 bases: TGTGGCACTAGCAGAGAGTGGGACAGTTACAATGAGCAGTTCTTC. Amino acid sequence: CGTSREWDSYNEQFF.